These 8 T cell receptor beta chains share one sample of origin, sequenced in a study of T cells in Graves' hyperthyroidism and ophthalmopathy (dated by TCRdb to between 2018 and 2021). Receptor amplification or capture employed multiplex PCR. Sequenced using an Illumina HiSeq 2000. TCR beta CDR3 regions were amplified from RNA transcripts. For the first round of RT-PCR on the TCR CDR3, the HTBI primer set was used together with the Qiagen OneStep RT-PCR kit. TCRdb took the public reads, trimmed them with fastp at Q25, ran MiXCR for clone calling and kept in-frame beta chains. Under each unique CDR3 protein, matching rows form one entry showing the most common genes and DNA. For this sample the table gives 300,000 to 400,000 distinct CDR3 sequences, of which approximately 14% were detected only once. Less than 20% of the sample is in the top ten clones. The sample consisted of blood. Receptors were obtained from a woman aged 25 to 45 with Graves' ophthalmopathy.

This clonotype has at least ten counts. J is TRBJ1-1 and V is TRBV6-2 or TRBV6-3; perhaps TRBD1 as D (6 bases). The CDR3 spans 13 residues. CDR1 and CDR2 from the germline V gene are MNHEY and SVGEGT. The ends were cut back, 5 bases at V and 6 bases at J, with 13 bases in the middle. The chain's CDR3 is CASSPWGAPEAFF. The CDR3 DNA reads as TGTGCCAGCAGTCCCTGGGGGGCCCCTGAAGCTTTCTTT.

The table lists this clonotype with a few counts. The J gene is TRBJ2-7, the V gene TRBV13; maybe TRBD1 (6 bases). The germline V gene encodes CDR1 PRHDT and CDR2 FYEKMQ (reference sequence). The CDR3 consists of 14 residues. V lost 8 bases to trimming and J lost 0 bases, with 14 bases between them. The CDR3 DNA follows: TGTGCCAGCTATCAGAGGGGGTTCTCCTACGAGCAGTACTTC. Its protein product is CASYQRGFSYEQYF.

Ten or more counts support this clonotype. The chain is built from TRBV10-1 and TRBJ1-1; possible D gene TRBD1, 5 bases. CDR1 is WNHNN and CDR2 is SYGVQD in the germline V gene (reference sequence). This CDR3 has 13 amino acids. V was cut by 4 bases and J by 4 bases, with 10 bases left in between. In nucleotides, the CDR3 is TGCGCCAGCAGTGTTCAGGGCATCACTGAAGCTTTCTTT. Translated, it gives CASSVQGITEAFF.

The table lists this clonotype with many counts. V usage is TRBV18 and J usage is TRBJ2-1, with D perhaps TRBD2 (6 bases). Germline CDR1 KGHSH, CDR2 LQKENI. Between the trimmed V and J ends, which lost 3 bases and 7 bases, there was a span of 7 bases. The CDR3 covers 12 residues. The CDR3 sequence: CASSPTRNEQFF. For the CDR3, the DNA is TGTGCCAGCTCACCGACTAGGAATGAGCAGTTCTTC.

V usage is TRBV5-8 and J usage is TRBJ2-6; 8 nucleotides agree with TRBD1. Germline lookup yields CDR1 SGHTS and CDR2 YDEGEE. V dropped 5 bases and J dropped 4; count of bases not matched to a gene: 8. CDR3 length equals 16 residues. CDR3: CASRGQDPVGANVLTF. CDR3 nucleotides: TGTGCCAGCAGGGGACAGGATCCGGTGGGGGCCAACGTCCTGACTTTC.

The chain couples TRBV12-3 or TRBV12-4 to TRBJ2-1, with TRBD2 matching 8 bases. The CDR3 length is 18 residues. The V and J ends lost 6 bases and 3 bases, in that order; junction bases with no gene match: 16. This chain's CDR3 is CASRGVGLVTSSYNEQFF. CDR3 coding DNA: TGTGCCAGCAGGGGAGTGGGACTAGTTACTTCGAGCTACAATGAGCAGTTCTTC.

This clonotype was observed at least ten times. The CDR3 protein is CASSQSGTGSYEQYF. The CDR3 coding sequence is TGTGCCAGCAGCCAATCCGGGACAGGGTCCTACGAGCAGTACTTC. The chain links TRBV7-8 to TRBJ2-7, with 9 positions matching TRBD1. The CDR3 loop spans 15 amino acids. Trimming took 5 bases from V and 1 from J; bases not matched to a gene: 6. Germline V gene sequence: CDR1 SGHVS, CDR2 FQNEAQ.

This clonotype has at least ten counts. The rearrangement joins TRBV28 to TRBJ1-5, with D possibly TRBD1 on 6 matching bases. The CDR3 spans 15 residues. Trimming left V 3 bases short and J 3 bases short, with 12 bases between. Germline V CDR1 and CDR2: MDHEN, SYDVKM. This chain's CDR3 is CASSFLTGLNQPQHF. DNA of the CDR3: TGTGCCAGCAGTTTTTTGACAGGCCTCAATCAGCCCCAGCATTTT.